The following is a TCR beta chain sequence with its context. The data derive from a study of blood T cell repertoires in COVID-19. Study-wide background: In each case, the material was cDNA or gDNA derived from T cells, B-cell-depleted T cells, or PBMCs.

Between the trimmed V and J ends, which lost 3 bases and 7 bases, there was a span of 13 bases. In germline, CDR1 is MDHEN, CDR2 SYDVKM. The length of the CDR3 is 14 residues. The repertoire was sequenced with immunoSEQ multiplex PCR; TCRdb's copy has only in-frame clones and lacks some. In the table there are about 220,000 clones, approximately 77% of which are singletons. The sequencing sample was made of peripheral blood. The rearrangement joins TRBV28 to TRBJ1-5; D perhaps matches TRBD1 (5 bases). This sequence originates from a woman of 80 years or more with acute or convalescent COVID-19. Written as DNA, the CDR3 is TGTGCCAGCAGTTTGGGGGGAGGGTACCAGCCCCAGCATTTT. Protein sequence: CASSLGGGYQPQHF.